The clone carrying this T cell receptor beta chain has just a few counts. As yet, its antigen is unknown. TCRdb recomputed calls from the 5' RACE reads with MiXCR, one row per CDR3 protein. Of 90,000 to 120,000 distinct CDR3 sequences detected, 8.5% to 14% appear once; the ten largest clones hold about 40%. The data originate from a study of T-cell memory formation after mild COVID-19. At the level of the study: TCR clusters were mostly donor specific.

Study outcomes and limitations: Shrinking CD4+ clones resided mostly in CM and EM, and CD8+ ones in EMRA.

The sample was PBMCs or a T cell subset sorted from them (not recorded which). This receptor was identified in a young man who had mild COVID-19 (a few samples of this study predate the infection). Cell type and time point are not known.

The CDR3 DNA follows: TGTGCCAGCCAACGACCGGGACTAGCGGGGGGGTACCAAGAGACCCAGTACTTC. Its translation: CASQRPGLAGGYQETQYF. This chain links TRBV6-2 or TRBV6-3 with TRBJ2-5, with TRBD2 matching 16 bases. CDR1 MNHEY and CDR2 SVGEGT come from the germline V gene. The CDR3 contains 18 residues. Trimming took 8 bases from V and 0 from J; bases not matched to a gene: 9.